This T cell receptor (beta chain) was identified in a study of blood T cell repertoires in COVID-19. The CDR3 is made up of 13 amino acids. V lost 2 bases, J lost 2 bases, and 6 bases lay in between. Germline assignment: CDR1 SGHAT and CDR2 FQNNGV. Some clones are missing from TCRdb's copy, which holds only in-frame ones; the method was immunoSEQ multiplex PCR. The table records approximately 180,000 clones, around 82% of them present only once. This TCR was sampled from a woman older than 75 with acute or convalescent COVID-19. The chain carries TRBV11-2 and TRBJ1-2, with unresolved D. The sample comprised peripheral blood. The CDR3 DNA sequence: TGTGCCAGCAGCTTATCACAGAACTATGGCTACACCTTC. It yields the protein CASSLSQNYGYTF.